Below are 23 T cell receptor beta chains sequenced from a single sample in a study of T-cell memory formation after mild COVID-19. Each CDR3 protein gets one entry after TCRdb re-called the 5' RACE reads with MiXCR. The profile shows fewer than 400,000 distinct CDR3 sequences, 15% to 20% of them singletons. The sequenced sample consisted of PBMCs or a T cell subset sorted from them (not recorded which). The receptors here all came from a man younger than 35 who had mild COVID-19 (a few samples of this study predate the infection). Cell type and time point are not known.

This clonotype was detected many times. The J gene is TRBJ2-1, the V gene TRBV7-2, with 9 bases that match TRBD1. This CDR3 has 17 amino acids. Germline CDR1 is SGHTA and CDR2 is FQGNSA. V lost 5 bases, J lost 2 bases, and 10 bases stayed unmatched. This chain's CDR3 is CASSPTVTGGAYNEQFF. The CDR3 nucleotides read TGTGCCAGCAGCCCGACAGTGACAGGGGGGGCCTACAATGAGCAGTTCTTC.

The rearrangement joins TRBV7-2 to TRBJ1-1; D unclear. Trimming took off 2 bases at V and 4 bases at J, with 17 bases between the two ends. The CDR3 extends over 16 amino acids. The V gene's germline CDR1 is SGHTA and CDR2 FQGNSA. This chain's CDR3 is CASSLRAGIVITEAFF. CDR3 DNA sequence: TGTGCCAGCAGCTTAAGGGCCGGGATTGTTATCACTGAAGCTTTCTTT.

This clonotype was seen many times. This rearrangement joins TRBV11-3 to TRBJ1-1; D is unresolved. The germline gives CDR1 SGHNT, CDR2 YENEEA. Trimming shortened V by 3 bases and J by 1 base, and 6 bases separated the two germline ends. The length of the CDR3 is 13 residues. The CDR3 DNA reads as TGTGCCAGCAGCTTTCAGTGGAACACTGAAGCTTTCTTT. This codes for CASSFQWNTEAFF.

This clonotype was seen ten or more times. The chain employs TRBV5-5 and TRBJ2-1, with 11 bases identical to TRBD2. The V gene's germline CDR1 is SGHKS and CDR2 YYEKEE (reference sequence). V shed 4 bases, J shed 9 bases, and the junction held 9 bases outside the gene matches. CDR3 length equals 15 residues. CDR3 residues: CASSPWASGGFEQFF. For the CDR3, the DNA is TGTGCCAGCAGCCCCTGGGCTAGCGGGGGGTTTGAGCAGTTCTTC.

This clonotype has only one observation. V usage is TRBV2 and J usage is TRBJ2-5; D call uncertain. The CDR3 has 14 amino acids. V gave up 7 bases and J gave up 2 bases, with 14 bases separating them. The V gene's germline CDR1 is SNHLY and CDR2 FYNNEI. The DNA of the CDR3 is TGTGCCAGCAAGTCAGGAACACGACAAGAGACCCAGTACTTC. Translated: CASKSGTRQETQYF.

This clonotype was counted only a few times. The chain has TRBV7-2 and TRBJ2-7; unclear D gene. V lost 3 bases, J lost 3 bases, and 9 bases lay in between. CDR3 length: 13 amino acids. Germline-derived CDR1 and CDR2 are SGHTA and FQGNSA. The CDR3 DNA is TGTGCCAGCAGCTTTTATCCGATCTACGAGCAGTACTTC. Translating it yields CASSFYPIYEQYF.

The CDR3 reads CASRTLAGGPYEQYF. The CDR3 DNA follows: TGCGCCAGCAGAACACTAGCGGGGGGGCCCTACGAGCAGTACTTC. The genes are TRBV4-1 and TRBJ2-7, with TRBD2 matching over 13 bases. Looked up from germline, CDR1 is MGHRA and CDR2 is YSYEKL. V shed 6 bases, J shed 2 bases, and the junction held 4 bases outside the gene matches. The CDR3 has 15 amino acids.

This clonotype showed up many times. The chain uses TRBV10-3 and TRBJ2-3; TRBD1 matches at 12 bases. From germline, CDR1 is ENHRY and CDR2 SYGVKD. The length of the CDR3 is 16 residues. Trimming removed 6 bases from V and 4 bases from J; junction bases left unmatched: 8. CDR3 DNA: TGTGCCATCAGCCTTACCGGGACAGGGGGCGCAGATACGCAGTATTTT. Its protein is CAISLTGTGGADTQYF.

This clonotype was counted only a few times. J is TRBJ2-1 and V is TRBV18, with 10 bases matching TRBD2. The CDR3 spans 15 residues. V shed 3 bases, J shed 4 bases, and the junction held 3 bases outside the gene matches. Germline CDR1 is KGHSH and CDR2 is LQKENI. Here the CDR3 DNA reads TGTGCCAGCTCACCTCAGCGGGGGGGTTACAATGAGCAGTTCTTC. It is translated as CASSPQRGGYNEQFF.

This clonotype turned up a few times. The rearrangement uses TRBV4-3 and TRBJ1-4; TRBD1 aligns across 8 bases. The germline V gene encodes CDR1 LGHNA and CDR2 YSLEER. The CDR3 has 19 residues. V lost 0 bases and J lost 7; bases outside the gene matches: 16. The CDR3 DNA follows: TGCGCCAGCAGCCAAGAACTGGGCAGGGGGCGCCCATGGGGTGAAAAACTGTTTTTT. It specifies CASSQELGRGRPWGEKLFF.

This clonotype was detected ten times or more. The chain recombines TRBV7-9 with TRBJ2-1; the D is unclear. V dropped 1 base and J dropped 0 bases, with 7 bases sitting between them. The germline gives CDR1 SEHNR, CDR2 FQNEAQ (reference sequence). This CDR3 has 15 residues. The CDR3 is CASSLGASSYNEQFF. DNA of the CDR3: TGTGCCAGCAGCTTAGGAGCGAGCTCCTACAATGAGCAGTTCTTC. The full variable domain, with the rest looked up from reference TRBV7-9 and TRBJ2-1, is DTGVSQNPRHKITKRGQNVTFRCDPISEHNRLYWYRQTLGQGPEFLTYFQNEAQLEKSRLLSDRFSAERPKGSFSTLEIQRTEQGDSAMYLCASSLGASSYNEQFFGPGTRLTVL.

This chain links TRBV3-1 with TRBJ2-2; no clear D gene. Germline V gene sequence: CDR1 LGHDT, CDR2 YNNKEL (reference sequence). V lost 4 bases to trimming and J lost 6 bases, with 6 bases between them. CDR3 size: 12 residues. The CDR3 DNA is TGTGCCAGCAGCCGGGGTTCCGGGGAGCTGTTTTTT. It is translated as CASSRGSGELFF.

This clonotype was seen just once. The chain couples TRBV20-1 to TRBJ2-2; 12 bases line up with TRBD2. CDR3 size: 13 residues. The J segment lost 6 bases and the V segment lost 6 bases, leaving 2 bases of the junction unmatched. The germline CDR1 and CDR2 sequences are DFQATT and SNEGSKA (reference sequence). Written as DNA, the CDR3 is TGCAGTGCACGGACTAGCGGGGCCGGGGAGCTGTTTTTT. It translates to CSARTSGAGELFF.

This sequence joins TRBV4-1 and TRBJ1-5; the D is unclear. This CDR3 contains 13 residues. Trimming cost V 1 base and J 7 bases, with 8 bases left between them. CDR1 MGHRA and CDR2 YSYEKL come from the germline V gene. The CDR3 here is CASSQVLWQPQHF. The CDR3, as DNA: TGCGCCAGCAGCCAAGTACTTTGGCAGCCCCAGCATTTT.

The V gene is TRBV10-2, the J gene TRBJ1-1, with TRBD1 as a possible D gene (5 bases). Trimming left V 6 bases short and J 3 bases short, with 11 bases between. The germline V gene encodes CDR1 WSHSY and CDR2 SAAADI. The CDR3 consists of 13 residues. CDR3 DNA sequence: TGCGCCAGCAGCCACGGGGGGGACACTGAAGCTTTCTTT. Translated: CASSHGGDTEAFF.

Ten or more counts support this clonotype. This chain uses TRBV7-9 with TRBJ2-5; D possibly corresponds to TRBD1 (6 bases). Trimming left V 5 bases short and J 5 bases short, with 12 bases between. CDR3 length: 13 residues. CDR1 is SEHNR and CDR2 is FQNEAQ in the germline V gene (reference sequence). The CDR3 spells CASSPGVRETQYF. CDR3 nucleotide sequence: TGTGCCAGCAGCCCAGGGGTCCGGGAGACCCAGTACTTC. The whole variable domain, filled in from reference TRBV7-9 and TRBJ2-5, reads DTGVSQNPRHKITKRGQNVTFRCDPISEHNRLYWYRQTLGQGPEFLTYFQNEAQLEKSRLLSDRFSAERPKGSFSTLEIQRTEQGDSAMYLCASSPGVRETQYFGPGTRLLVL.

The genes are TRBV7-2 and TRBJ1-6; D unclear. V was clipped by 1 base and J by 4 bases, with 5 bases between them. Germline assignment: CDR1 SGHTA and CDR2 FQGNSA. This CDR3 has 14 amino acids. Here the CDR3 reads CASSLVAYNSPLHF. The DNA of the CDR3 is TGTGCCAGCAGCTTAGTGGCTTATAATTCACCCCTCCACTTT.

This clonotype was seen a few times. The J gene is TRBJ1-5, the V gene TRBV4-2; TRBD1 is a possible D gene (6 bases). The CDR3 loop spans 16 amino acids. Trimming shortened V by 1 base and J by 8 bases, and 18 bases separated the two germline ends. Germline V gives CDR1 LGHNA, CDR2 YNFKEQ. DNA for the CDR3: TGTGCCAGCAGCCAAGCCCGTCAGGGGCCAGGGGAGCCCCAGCATTTT. It yields the protein CASSQARQGPGEPQHF.

This chain uses TRBV12-3 or TRBV12-4 with TRBJ2-2, with 11 bases fitting TRBD2. The V and J ends lost 5 bases and 7 bases, in that order; junction bases with no gene match: 9. The CDR3 is made up of 16 amino acids. CDR3 sequence: CASSLSGGAGGGELFF. As DNA, the CDR3 is TGTGCCAGCAGTCTTAGCGGGGGGGCCGGAGGCGGGGAGCTGTTTTTT.

The chain carries TRBV10-3 and TRBJ2-3, with D maybe TRBD2 (7 bases). V gave up 7 bases and J gave up 6 bases, with 14 bases separating them. Germline lookup yields CDR1 ENHRY and CDR2 SYGVKD. This CDR3 comprises 13 residues. This CDR3 is CAIKGGDGDTQYF. CDR3 in DNA: TGTGCCATCAAGGGGGGGGATGGTGATACGCAGTATTTT.

V is TRBV19 and J is TRBJ1-5; no reliable D call. Germline V CDR1 and CDR2: LNHDA, SQIVND (reference sequence). Trimming shortened V by 3 bases and J by 3 bases, and 9 bases separated the two germline ends. This CDR3 comprises 14 residues. CDR3 protein: CASSIGLINQPQHF. CDR3 DNA: TGTGCCAGTAGTATCGGACTGATCAATCAGCCCCAGCATTTT.

The chain recombines TRBV3-1 with TRBJ2-2, with D hard to call. The CDR3 is 14 amino acids. From germline, CDR1 is LGHDT and CDR2 YNNKEL (reference sequence). The V end lost 3 bases, the J end lost 0 bases, and 5 bases lay between the germline ends. CDR3 region: CASSQTSNTGELFF. CDR3 bases: TGTGCCAGCAGCCAGACGTCGAACACCGGGGAGCTGTTTTTT.

The sample holds a few counts of this clonotype. This CDR3 is missing its conserved last phenylalanine or tryptophan, likely due to a read error. The chain couples TRBV20-1 to TRBJ2-3; D is unclear. The CDR3 has 11 amino acids. The ends were cut back, 5 bases at V and 6 bases at J, with 9 bases in the middle. Germline V gene data show CDR1 as DFQATT and CDR2 as SNEGSKA (reference sequence). The CDR3 sequence is CSAYTADTQYL. Here the CDR3 DNA reads TGCAGTGCTTATACAGCGGATACGCAGTATCTT.